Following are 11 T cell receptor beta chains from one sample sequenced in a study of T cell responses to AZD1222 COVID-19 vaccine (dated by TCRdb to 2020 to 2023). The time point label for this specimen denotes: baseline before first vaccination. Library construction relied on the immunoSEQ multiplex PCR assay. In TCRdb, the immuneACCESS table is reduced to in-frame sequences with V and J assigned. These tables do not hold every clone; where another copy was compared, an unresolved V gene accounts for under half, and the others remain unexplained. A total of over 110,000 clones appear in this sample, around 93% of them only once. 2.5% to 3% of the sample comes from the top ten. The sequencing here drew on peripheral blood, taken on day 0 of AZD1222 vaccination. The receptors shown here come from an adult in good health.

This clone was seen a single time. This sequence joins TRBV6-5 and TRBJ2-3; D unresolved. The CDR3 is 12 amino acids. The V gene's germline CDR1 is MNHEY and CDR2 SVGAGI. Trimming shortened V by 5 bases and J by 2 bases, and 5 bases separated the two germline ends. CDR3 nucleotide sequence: TGTGCCAGCAGTCCGACCACAGATACGCAGTATTTT. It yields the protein CASSPTTDTQYF.

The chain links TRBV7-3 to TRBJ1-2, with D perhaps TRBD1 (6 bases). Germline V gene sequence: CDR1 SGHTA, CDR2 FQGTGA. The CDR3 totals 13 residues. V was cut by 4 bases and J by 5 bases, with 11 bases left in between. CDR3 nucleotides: TGTGCCAGCAGCTCGGGACACGGGTATGGCTACACCTTC. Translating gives CASSSGHGYGYTF.

Here the CDR3 reads CASSLEAGTYEQYF. The CDR3 DNA follows: TGTGCCAGCAGCTTAGAGGCCGGTACCTACGAGCAGTACTTC. This chain connects TRBV11-3 to TRBJ2-7; D is uncertain. Germline V gives CDR1 SGHNT, CDR2 YENEEA. The V end lost 0 bases, the J end lost 2 bases, and 8 bases lay between the germline ends. The CDR3 has 14 amino acids.

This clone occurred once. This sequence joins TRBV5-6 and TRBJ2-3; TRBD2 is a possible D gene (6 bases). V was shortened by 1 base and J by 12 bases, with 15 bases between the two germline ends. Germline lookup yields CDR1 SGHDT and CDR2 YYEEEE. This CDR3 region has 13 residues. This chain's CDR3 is CASSLNPPGVQYF. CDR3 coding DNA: TGTGCCAGCAGCTTGAACCCCCCGGGAGTTCAGTATTTT.

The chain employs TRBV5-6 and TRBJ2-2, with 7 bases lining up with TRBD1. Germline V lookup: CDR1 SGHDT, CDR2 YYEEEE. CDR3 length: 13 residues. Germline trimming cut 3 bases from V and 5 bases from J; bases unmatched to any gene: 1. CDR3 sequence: CASSSQGTGELFF. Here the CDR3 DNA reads TGTGCCAGCAGCTCACAGGGGACCGGGGAGCTGTTTTTT.

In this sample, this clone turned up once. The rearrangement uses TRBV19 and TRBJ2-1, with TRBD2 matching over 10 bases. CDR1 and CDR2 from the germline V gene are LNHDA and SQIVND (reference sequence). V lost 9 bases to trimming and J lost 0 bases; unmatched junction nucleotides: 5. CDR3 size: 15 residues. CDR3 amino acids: CASQTSGLSYNEQFF. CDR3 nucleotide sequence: TGTGCCAGCCAGACTAGCGGGCTCTCCTACAATGAGCAGTTCTTC.

CDR3 nucleotide sequence: TGCGCCAGCAGCTTGGGGGGGAATGGAAACACCATATATTTT. Residues: CASSLGGNGNTIYF. The chain couples TRBV5-1 to TRBJ1-3; weak D call: TRBD1 (5 bases). The germline V and J ends were trimmed by 0 bases and 3 bases, with 7 bases remaining between them. The germline V gene has CDR1 SGHRS and CDR2 YFSETQ. The length of the CDR3 is 14 residues.

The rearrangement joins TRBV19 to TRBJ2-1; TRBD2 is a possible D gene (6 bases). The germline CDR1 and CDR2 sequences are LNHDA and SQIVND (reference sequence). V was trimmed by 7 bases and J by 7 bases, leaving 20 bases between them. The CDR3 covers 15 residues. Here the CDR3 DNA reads TGTGCCAGTAACCCGGGGGTTTTAAGGGAAAATGAGCAGTTCTTC. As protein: CASNPGVLRENEQFF.

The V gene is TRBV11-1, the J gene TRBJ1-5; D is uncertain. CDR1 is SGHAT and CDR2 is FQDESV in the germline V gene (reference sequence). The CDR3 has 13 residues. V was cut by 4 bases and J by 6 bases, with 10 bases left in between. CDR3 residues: CASSSGFGQPQHF. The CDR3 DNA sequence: TGTGCCAGCAGCTCGGGGTTCGGTCAGCCCCAGCATTTT.

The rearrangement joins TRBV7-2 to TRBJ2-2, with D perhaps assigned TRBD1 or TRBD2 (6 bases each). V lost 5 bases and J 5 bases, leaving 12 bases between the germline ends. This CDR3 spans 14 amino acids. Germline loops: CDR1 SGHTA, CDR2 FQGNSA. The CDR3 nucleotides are TGTGCCAGCAGCGTGGGGGGCCCAACCGGGGAGCTGTTTTTT. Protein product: CASSVGGPTGELFF.

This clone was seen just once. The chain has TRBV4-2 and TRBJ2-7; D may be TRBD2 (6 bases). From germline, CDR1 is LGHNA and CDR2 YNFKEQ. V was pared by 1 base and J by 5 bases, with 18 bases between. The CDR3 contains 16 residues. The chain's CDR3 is CASSQGRGTSYDEQYF. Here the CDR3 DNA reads TGTGCCAGCAGCCAAGGGCGGGGTACTAGCTACGACGAGCAGTACTTC.